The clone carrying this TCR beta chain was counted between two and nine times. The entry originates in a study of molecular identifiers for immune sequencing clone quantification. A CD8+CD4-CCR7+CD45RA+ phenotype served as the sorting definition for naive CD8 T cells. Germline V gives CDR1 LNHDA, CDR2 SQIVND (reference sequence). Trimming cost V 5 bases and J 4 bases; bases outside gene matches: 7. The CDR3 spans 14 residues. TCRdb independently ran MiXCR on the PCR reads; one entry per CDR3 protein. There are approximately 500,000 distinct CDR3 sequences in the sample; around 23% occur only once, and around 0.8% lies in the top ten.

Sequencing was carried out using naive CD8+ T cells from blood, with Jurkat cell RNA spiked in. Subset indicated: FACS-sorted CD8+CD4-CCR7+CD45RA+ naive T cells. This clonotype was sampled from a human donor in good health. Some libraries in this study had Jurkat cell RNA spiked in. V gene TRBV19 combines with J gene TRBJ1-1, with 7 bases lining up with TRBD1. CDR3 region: CASSQGQVFTEAFF. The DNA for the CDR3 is TGTGCCAGTAGTCAAGGACAGGTTTTCACTGAAGCTTTCTTT.